The entry below gives a single TCR beta chain sequence along with its context. Generated by immunoSEQ multiplex PCR, the TCRdb table keeps only in-frame clones and is missing some. The table shows around 220,000 clones, with around 90% occurring only once. Trimming removed 6 bases from V and 4 bases from J, with 10 bases in between. This CDR3 contains 13 residues. Germline assignment: CDR1 MNHEY and CDR2 SVGAGI. The data are from a study of cytomegalovirus exposure and HLA in healthy donors. This sequence originates from a woman under 30 in good health and CMV-seronegative. The rearrangement joins TRBV6-5 to TRBJ2-1; possible D gene TRBD1, 6 bases. Sequenced material: PBMCs. This chain's CDR3 is CASSPGQYNEQFF. The CDR3 DNA reads TGTGCCAGCAGCCCGGGACAATACAATGAGCAGTTCTTC.